This T cell receptor (beta chain) was captured by sequencing in a study of CD8 T cells in Susac syndrome. Across the whole study: Treatment at blood withdrawal was none, corticosteroids, or intravenous immunoglobulin alone in Susac syndrome patients.

The sequenced target, TCR beta, came from blood CD8+ and CD4+ T cells. Both CD4+ and CD8+ T cells were negatively isolated, and TEMRA cells underwent FACS enrichment. The junction had 4 bases not matched to a gene; V was cut back by 5 bases and J by 0 bases. CDR3 length: 16 amino acids. When the RNA was reverse transcribed, random hexamers were used with an input of about 0.5 to 1 ug. An immunoSEQ multiplex PCR generated amplified TCR beta CDR3 products spanning 54 Vbeta and 13 Jbeta. MiXCR, applied by TCRdb to the immunoSEQ multiplex PCR reads, yields one record per CDR3 protein. Of 67,000 or so distinct CDR3 sequences in the sample, 90% to 95% were seen once.

J is TRBJ2-1 and V is TRBV12-3 or TRBV12-4; 10 bases align to TRBD1. The sequence was collected from a human donor with Susac syndrome. The sequencing input was CD4+ T cells from PBMCs. CDR3 region: CASSSDRGLSYNEQFF. The CDR3 DNA reads TGTGCCAGCAGTAGTGACAGGGGGCTCTCCTACAATGAGCAGTTCTTC.